These T cell receptor beta chains were read from a single sample in a study of blood T cell repertoires in COVID-19. Only in-frame clones appear in the TCRdb table, and some are missing; sequencing was by immunoSEQ multiplex PCR. The sample includes roughly 130,000 clones, roughly four fifths seen only once; the top ten take roughly 17%. The sample was peripheral blood. The receptors here all came from a woman in her forties or fifties with acute or convalescent COVID-19. CDR3s include the opening cysteine and the closing phenylalanine or tryptophan. The D gene is left open where the match is weak. Size values are once, few and many counts, or a class for expanded clones, and some rows have none.

size,J,V,D,CDR3,DNA
.,TRBJ1-2,TRBV12-5,.,CASGLGDGEFSYGYTF,TGTGCTAGTGGTTTGGGAGACGGGGAGTTTAGTTATGGCTACACCTTC
once,TRBJ2-7,TRBV19,TRBD1,CASTQGDSYEQYF,TGTGCCAGTACACAGGGGGACTCCTACGAGCAGTACTTC
.,TRBJ2-7,TRBV28,.,CASSFSAGQSYEQYF,TGTGCCAGCAGTTTTTCGGCAGGGCAATCCTACGAGCAGTACTTC
.,TRBJ2-4,TRBV15,.,CATSRDQGAGENIQYF,TGTGCCACCAGCAGAGATCAGGGGGCGGGAGAAAACATTCAGTACTTC
.,TRBJ1-1,TRBV5-4,.,CASSTDSNTEAFF,TGTGCCAGCAGCACCGACAGTAACACTGAAGCTTTCTTT
.,TRBJ1-1,TRBV20-1,.,CSASDGFRFTEAFF,TGCAGTGCTAGTGACGGGTTTAGGTTCACTGAAGCTTTCTTT
.,TRBJ2-1,TRBV3-1/TRBV3-2,TRBD2,CASSRLAGSYNEQFF,TGTGCCAGCAGCCGACTAGCGGGCTCCTACAATGAGCAGTTCTTC
.,TRBJ1-5,TRBV19,.,CASSIQGSNQPQHF,TGTGCCAGTAGTATCCAGGGGAGCAATCAGCCCCAGCATTTT
.,TRBJ2-1,TRBV19,.,CASSRQNYNEQFF,TGTGCCAGTAGTCGACAGAACTACAATGAGCAGTTCTTC
.,TRBJ2-7,TRBV5-1,.,CASSLEGKTYEQYF,TGCGCCAGCAGCTTGGAGGGGAAGACCTACGAGCAGTACTTC
few,TRBJ2-3,TRBV7-8,TRBD1,CASSPGQWMDTQYF,TGTGCCAGCAGCCCGGGACAGTGGATGGATACGCAGTATTTT
once,TRBJ1-1,TRBV6-5,.,CASRLSGGTEAFF,TGTGCCAGCAGACTCTCGGGGGGCACTGAAGCTTTCTTT
.,TRBJ1-2,TRBV6-5,.,CASIAPGLYGYTF,TGTGCCAGCATCGCCCCCGGTCTCTATGGCTACACCTTC
.,TRBJ1-1,TRBV15,.,CATSRVASAEAFF,TGTGCCACCAGCAGAGTCGCGAGCGCTGAAGCTTTCTTT
.,TRBJ2-3,TRBV2,TRBD2,CASSPGSGGFPQYF,TGTGCCAGCAGTCCAGGGAGCGGGGGCTTTCCGCAGTATTTT
.,TRBJ1-4,TRBV5-6,TRBD1,CASSETGGSEKLFF,TGTGCCAGCAGCGAGACAGGGGGGTCGGAAAAACTGTTTTTT
.,TRBJ2-7,TRBV2,TRBD2,CASNRAGTSYEQYF,TGTGCCAGCAACCGAGCGGGGACGTCCTACGAGCAGTACTTC
.,TRBJ2-2,TRBV7-8,TRBD1,CASSSITGGEGSTGELFF,TGTGCCAGCAGCTCAATTACAGGGGGCGAAGGTAGCACCGGGGAGCTGTTTTTT
.,TRBJ1-5,TRBV30,.,CAWSYSSQQPQHF,TGTGCCTGGAGCTACAGCAGCCAGCAGCCCCAGCATTTT
.,TRBJ1-4,TRBV15,TRBD1,CATSFQTGPNEKLFF,TGTGCCACCAGCTTTCAGACAGGGCCTAATGAAAAACTGTTTTTT
.,TRBJ1-2,TRBV4-1,.,CASSQESGDNYGYTF,TGCGCCAGCAGCCAAGAATCAGGGGATAACTATGGCTACACCTTC
.,TRBJ2-3,TRBV19,.,CASSMDQGSDTQYF,TGTGCCAGTAGTATGGACCAGGGATCAGATACGCAGTATTTT
.,TRBJ1-6,TRBV6-5,TRBD1,CAARQGNSPLHF,TGTGCCGCTAGACAGGGGAATTCACCCCTCCACTTT
.,TRBJ1-2,TRBV3-1/TRBV3-2,.,CASSRSLRGLDGYTF,TGTGCCAGCAGCCGAAGCCTCAGGGGTTTAGACGGCTACACCTTC
.,TRBJ2-7,TRBV6-1,TRBD1,CASSEGTGFISTYEQYF,TGTGCCAGCAGTGAGGGGACAGGGTTTATTTCCACCTACGAGCAGTACTTC
few,TRBJ1-2,TRBV19,.,CASSRGGTNYGYTF,TGTGCCAGTAGTCGCGGGGGGACTAACTATGGCTACACCTTC
.,TRBJ2-6,TRBV18,TRBD1,CASDGQGAPGANVLTF,TGTGCCAGCGATGGACAGGGGGCCCCTGGGGCCAACGTCCTGACTTTC
.,TRBJ2-1,TRBV4-1,TRBD1,CASSRAGTAYNEQFF,TGCGCCAGCAGTCGAGCCGGGACAGCCTACAATGAGCAGTTCTTC
.,TRBJ2-2,TRBV19,.,CASSISTYTGELFF,TGTGCCAGTAGTATTAGCACCTACACCGGGGAGCTGTTTTTT
.,TRBJ2-1,TRBV30,TRBD2,CAWSVGGARNEQFF,TGTGCCTGGAGTGTCGGGGGGGCCCGGAATGAGCAGTTCTTC
.,TRBJ1-5,TRBV30,TRBD1,CAWTSDRGLQPQHF,TGTGCCTGGACTTCCGACAGGGGGCTTCAGCCCCAGCATTTT
.,TRBJ2-1,TRBV5-1,.,CASSLASAREQFF,TGCGCCAGCAGCTTGGCCTCGGCGCGGGAGCAGTTCTTC
few,TRBJ2-2,TRBV19,TRBD2,CASSPLAGGRNTGELFF,TGTGCCAGTAGTCCACTAGCGGGGGGGCGGAACACCGGGGAGCTGTTTTTT
.,TRBJ1-2,TRBV19,TRBD1,CASSIGTGIVDGYTF,TGTGCCAGTAGTATCGGGACAGGGATAGTGGATGGCTACACCTTC
.,TRBJ2-1,TRBV3-1/TRBV3-2,.,CASSLGGGSYNEQFF,TGTGCCAGCAGCCTAGGGGGAGGGTCCTACAATGAGCAGTTCTTC
.,TRBJ2-7,TRBV7-9,.,CASSSKGSGYEQYF,TGTGCCAGCAGCTCCAAAGGATCAGGATACGAGCAGTACTTC
.,TRBJ2-7,TRBV19,TRBD1,CASRSRTGAPFYEQYF,TGTGCCAGTAGGAGTAGGACAGGGGCTCCCTTTTACGAGCAGTACTTC
.,TRBJ2-4,TRBV6-5,TRBD2,CASSKSGLEQNIQYF,TGTGCCAGCAGTAAATCCGGACTAGAGCAAAACATTCAGTACTTC
.,TRBJ1-4,TRBV30,.,CAWKFAGSNEKLFF,TGTGCCTGGAAGTTTGCGGGGTCTAATGAAAAACTGTTTTTT
.,TRBJ2-2,TRBV6-2/TRBV6-3,TRBD1,CASSLDRVTGELFF,TGTGCCAGCAGTCTCGACAGGGTTACCGGGGAGCTGTTTTTT